This T cell receptor beta chain appears in the sequencing data of a study of blood T cell repertoires in COVID-19. Enrolled during active infection, Seattle patients were then followed longitudinally. Data came from immunoSEQ multiplex PCR; TCRdb stores just in-frame clones and leaves some out. The repertoire consists of 350,000 to 450,000 clones, with more than 70% occurring once and the leading ten covering roughly 2.1%. The germline V and J ends were trimmed by 4 bases and 0 bases, with 13 bases remaining between them. CDR1 and CDR2 from the germline V gene are SGHRS and YFSETQ. The CDR3 spans 15 residues.

Sequencing was performed on peripheral blood. The chain couples TRBV5-1 to TRBJ1-1; perhaps TRBD1 as D (6 bases). The TCR comes from a woman aged 60-70 years with COVID-19, enrolled during active disease. DNA of the CDR3: TGCGCCAGCAGCAGAAGGACAGACCTGAACACTGAAGCTTTCTTT. Its protein is CASSRRTDLNTEAFF.